This T cell receptor beta chain was captured in a study of blood T cell repertoires in COVID-19. Study details: COVID-19 samples collected from the United States, Italy and Spain covered acute and convalescent phases. T cells, B-cell-depleted T cells, or PBMCs provided the cDNA or gDNA that served as material.

This CDR3 region has 15 residues. V was shortened by 0 bases and J by 5 bases, with 11 bases between the two germline ends. The V gene's germline CDR1 is ENHRY and CDR2 SYGVKD. Assay used: immunoSEQ multiplex PCR; TCRdb lists only in-frame clones, some missing. The table records 150,000 or so clones, 75% to 90% of them present only once. The sequence was obtained from a man aged 18-30 years with COVID-19, enrolled during active disease. Sequences were obtained from peripheral blood. The chain joins TRBV10-3 to TRBJ2-1; D is unresolved. This CDR3 reads CAISESERRNNEQFF. In DNA, the CDR3 is TGTGCCATCAGTGAGTCGGAGCGTAGGAACAATGAGCAGTTCTTC.